A selection of T cell receptor beta chains follows, all from one sample in a study of CD8 T cells in Susac syndrome. One entry per CDR3 protein results from TCRdb running MiXCR on the immunoSEQ multiplex PCR reads. Of around 200,000 distinct CDR3 sequences listed, around 90% are singletons. Sequenced input: CD8+ T cells from PBMCs. These receptors came from a human donor with multiple sclerosis. Both conserved end residues are part of each CDR3. Fields, in order: J gene, D gene, clone size, V gene, CDR3 DNA, CDR3 protein. A D gene is named only where the DNA matches it firmly. Where a row states a size, it is once, few, many or the class of an expanded clone; other rows omit it.

j_gene: TRBJ2-3; d_gene: NA; abundance: NA; v_gene: TRBV20-1; CDR3nt: TGCAGTGCTAGATTGCTACTAGCAACTAGCACAGATACGCAGTATTTT; CDR3aa: CSARLLLATSTDTQYF
j_gene: TRBJ1-2; d_gene: TRBD1; abundance: NA; v_gene: TRBV10-2; CDR3nt: TGCGCCAGCCAAGAGGACAGGGGCCCACCACGCTACACCTTC; CDR3aa: CASQEDRGPPRYTF
j_gene: TRBJ1-5; d_gene: NA; abundance: once; v_gene: TRBV30; CDR3nt: TGTGCCTGGGACGGGGGAAGCAATCAGCCCCAGCATTTT; CDR3aa: CAWDGGSNQPQHF
j_gene: TRBJ2-5; d_gene: NA; abundance: NA; v_gene: TRBV5-1; CDR3nt: TGCGCCAGCAGCTTGGTTAATGGAGGGAAAGAGACCCAGTACTTC; CDR3aa: CASSLVNGGKETQYF
j_gene: TRBJ2-1; d_gene: NA; abundance: NA; v_gene: TRBV30; CDR3nt: TGTGCCTGGACGCAGAGCTCCTACAATGAGCAGTTCTTC; CDR3aa: CAWTQSSYNEQFF
j_gene: TRBJ1-2; d_gene: TRBD1; abundance: NA; v_gene: TRBV9; CDR3nt: TGTGCCAGCAGCGGGGCCCGGGACAGGGCTCATGGCTACACCTTC; CDR3aa: CASSGARDRAHGYTF
j_gene: TRBJ1-4; d_gene: TRBD1; abundance: NA; v_gene: TRBV27; CDR3nt: TGTGCCAGCAGTTTAATCGGGACAGGGAATGAAAAACTGTTTTTT; CDR3aa: CASSLIGTGNEKLFF
j_gene: TRBJ2-3; d_gene: TRBD2; abundance: NA; v_gene: TRBV2; CDR3nt: TGTGCCAGCAGTGTCCCCCACCCGGGACTAGTGGCAGATACGCAGTATTTT; CDR3aa: CASSVPHPGLVADTQYF
j_gene: TRBJ1-5; d_gene: NA; abundance: NA; v_gene: TRBV12-3/TRBV12-4; CDR3nt: TGTGCCAGCAGTCCAGGGACGGAAAGTAAGGGAAGCAATCAGCCCCAGCATTTT; CDR3aa: CASSPGTESKGSNQPQHF
j_gene: TRBJ2-2; d_gene: TRBD2; abundance: NA; v_gene: TRBV9; CDR3nt: TGTGCCAGCAGTAGCGGGGGACAGCTTTCGCAACTGTTTTTT; CDR3aa: CASSSGGQLSQLFF
j_gene: TRBJ2-1; d_gene: NA; abundance: NA; v_gene: TRBV3-1; CDR3nt: TGTGCCAGCAGCCTCGAGCGGAGAAGGGATGAGCAGTTCTTC; CDR3aa: CASSLERRRDEQFF
j_gene: TRBJ1-2; d_gene: NA; abundance: NA; v_gene: TRBV5-4; CDR3nt: TGTGCCAGCAGCTTGGAGGTCAGGAGATCAGATGGCTACACCTTC; CDR3aa: CASSLEVRRSDGYTF
j_gene: TRBJ2-1; d_gene: NA; abundance: NA; v_gene: TRBV9; CDR3nt: TGTGCCAGCAGCGTAAATGAGGGGTCTGAGCAGTTCTTC; CDR3aa: CASSVNEGSEQFF
j_gene: TRBJ2-1; d_gene: NA; abundance: NA; v_gene: TRBV6-5; CDR3nt: TGTGCCAGCAACGAGGCCGGGGCCGCCTACAATGAGCAGTTCTTC; CDR3aa: CASNEAGAAYNEQFF
j_gene: TRBJ2-1; d_gene: NA; abundance: NA; v_gene: TRBV7-2; CDR3nt: TGTGCCAGCAGCTTAGATAGAAATGAGCAGTTCTTC; CDR3aa: CASSLDRNEQFF
j_gene: TRBJ2-5; d_gene: NA; abundance: once; v_gene: TRBV4-1; CDR3nt: TGCGCCAGCAGCGCGGGCTTGGCAGGGGAGCAAGAGACCCAGTACTTC; CDR3aa: CASSAGLAGEQETQYF
j_gene: TRBJ2-7; d_gene: TRBD1; abundance: NA; v_gene: TRBV7-9; CDR3nt: TGTGCCAGCAGCGGGTGGGGCCGAACAGGGGACGAGCAGTACTTC; CDR3aa: CASSGWGRTGDEQYF
j_gene: TRBJ2-7; d_gene: TRBD2; abundance: NA; v_gene: TRBV9; CDR3nt: TGTGCCAGCAGCGTATCGGGGGGGTTCTCCTACGAGCAGTACTTC; CDR3aa: CASSVSGGFSYEQYF
j_gene: TRBJ1-5; d_gene: NA; abundance: NA; v_gene: TRBV7-2; CDR3nt: TGTGCCAGCAATAAAGGGTTCTATAGCAATCAGCCCCAGCATTTT; CDR3aa: CASNKGFYSNQPQHF
j_gene: TRBJ2-7; d_gene: TRBD1; abundance: NA; v_gene: TRBV7-6; CDR3nt: TGTGCCAGCAGCTTTGGGACAGGGAATCTCGACGAGCAGTACTTC; CDR3aa: CASSFGTGNLDEQYF
j_gene: TRBJ2-4; d_gene: NA; abundance: NA; v_gene: TRBV6-2/TRBV6-3; CDR3nt: TGTGCCGCTGCCCCAGGAGGGCTCCCGCATGACTTC; CDR3aa: CAAAPGGLPHDF
j_gene: TRBJ2-1; d_gene: TRBD2; abundance: NA; v_gene: TRBV29-1; CDR3nt: TGCAGCGTTGATGGAAGTAGCGGGAGATATGAGCAGTTCTTC; CDR3aa: CSVDGSSGRYEQFF
j_gene: TRBJ2-3; d_gene: NA; abundance: NA; v_gene: TRBV12-3/TRBV12-4; CDR3nt: TGTGCCAGCAGTTCTCCGGGGGGCCACACAGATACGCAGTATTTT; CDR3aa: CASSSPGGHTDTQYF
j_gene: TRBJ2-5; d_gene: TRBD2; abundance: NA; v_gene: TRBV11-2; CDR3nt: TGTGCCAGCAGCCACAGACTAGCGGGTTATGAAGAGACCCAGTACTTC; CDR3aa: CASSHRLAGYEETQYF
j_gene: TRBJ2-7; d_gene: NA; abundance: once; v_gene: TRBV4-3; CDR3nt: TGCGCCAGCAGCCAAGGGACTTCCAGCTCCTACGAGCAGTACTTC; CDR3aa: CASSQGTSSSYEQYF
j_gene: TRBJ1-5; d_gene: NA; abundance: once; v_gene: TRBV2; CDR3nt: TGTGCCAGCAGTGAAAGGGGGGGCGTCGGCAATCAGCCCCAGCATTTT; CDR3aa: CASSERGGVGNQPQHF
j_gene: TRBJ1-4; d_gene: NA; abundance: NA; v_gene: TRBV12-3/TRBV12-4; CDR3nt: TGTGCCAGCAGCAACAGGGCCACTAATGAAAAACTGTTTTTT; CDR3aa: CASSNRATNEKLFF
j_gene: TRBJ2-2; d_gene: NA; abundance: NA; v_gene: TRBV2; CDR3nt: TGTGCCAGCAGTGAAAACAGACACGAATCTCACACCGGGGAGCTGTTTTTT; CDR3aa: CASSENRHESHTGELFF
j_gene: TRBJ1-5; d_gene: NA; abundance: NA; v_gene: TRBV27; CDR3nt: TGTGCCAGCCAGGCGGCAGAAAATAGCAATCAGCCCCAGCATTTT; CDR3aa: CASQAAENSNQPQHF
j_gene: TRBJ2-5; d_gene: TRBD2; abundance: NA; v_gene: TRBV7-9; CDR3nt: TGTGCCAGCAGCTCGGGACTCCGGGAGGAAGAGACCCAGTACTTC; CDR3aa: CASSSGLREEETQYF
j_gene: TRBJ2-2; d_gene: TRBD2; abundance: NA; v_gene: TRBV10-3; CDR3nt: TGTGCCACCTCTGACCCCCGACTAGCGGGAGGGCCGGTCGGGGAGCTGTTTTTT; CDR3aa: CATSDPRLAGGPVGELFF
j_gene: TRBJ1-2; d_gene: NA; abundance: NA; v_gene: TRBV29-1; CDR3nt: TGCAGCGTTGTTGGGGGAGTCGACTATGGCTACACCTTC; CDR3aa: CSVVGGVDYGYTF
j_gene: TRBJ2-1; d_gene: NA; abundance: NA; v_gene: TRBV11-2; CDR3nt: TGTGCCAGCAGCTTAGCACCCTGGGGCTCTGCGGCGAATGAGCAGTTCTTC; CDR3aa: CASSLAPWGSAANEQFF
j_gene: TRBJ2-7; d_gene: NA; abundance: NA; v_gene: TRBV27; CDR3nt: TGTGCCAGCAGCCCACTAGGGACCAACTACGAGCAGTACTTC; CDR3aa: CASSPLGTNYEQYF
j_gene: TRBJ2-1; d_gene: TRBD2; abundance: NA; v_gene: TRBV9; CDR3nt: TGTGCCAGCAGCCTGGGACTAGCGGGGACCTCCTACAATGAGCAGTTCTTC; CDR3aa: CASSLGLAGTSYNEQFF
j_gene: TRBJ2-7; d_gene: NA; abundance: NA; v_gene: TRBV2; CDR3nt: TGTGCCAGCAGTGAAACGAGACATCAAGACCACGAGCAGTACTTC; CDR3aa: CASSETRHQDHEQYF
j_gene: TRBJ2-1; d_gene: TRBD2; abundance: NA; v_gene: TRBV7-9; CDR3nt: TGTGCCAGCAGCGTCGGGACTAGCGGGGGGCTATACAATGAGCAGTTCTTC; CDR3aa: CASSVGTSGGLYNEQFF
j_gene: TRBJ2-1; d_gene: NA; abundance: once; v_gene: TRBV13; CDR3nt: TGTGCCAGCAGCTTAGGATTGATACAGAGCTCCTACAATGAGCAGTTCTTC; CDR3aa: CASSLGLIQSSYNEQFF
j_gene: TRBJ2-1; d_gene: NA; abundance: NA; v_gene: TRBV7-8; CDR3nt: TGTGCCAGCAGCTTAGAATACGTATTGGATGAGCAGTTCTTC; CDR3aa: CASSLEYVLDEQFF
j_gene: TRBJ1-1; d_gene: NA; abundance: NA; v_gene: TRBV10-2; CDR3nt: TGCGCCAGCAGTGAGACCCTCAGGAGGAACACTGAAGCTTTCTTT; CDR3aa: CASSETLRRNTEAFF
j_gene: TRBJ1-5; d_gene: TRBD1; abundance: NA; v_gene: TRBV6-2/TRBV6-3; CDR3nt: TGTGCCAGCAGTTACTCAACGGGACAGGGATTGGCTAGCAATCAGCCCCAGCATTTT; CDR3aa: CASSYSTGQGLASNQPQHF
j_gene: TRBJ1-1; d_gene: TRBD1; abundance: NA; v_gene: TRBV9; CDR3nt: TGTGCCAGCAGCGATTCCGGGACAGGTCAGACTGAAGCTTTCTTT; CDR3aa: CASSDSGTGQTEAFF
j_gene: TRBJ2-1; d_gene: TRBD2; abundance: NA; v_gene: TRBV29-1; CDR3nt: TGCAGCGTATCCCTGCGGGAGGGGCCCTACAATGAGCAGTTCTTC; CDR3aa: CSVSLREGPYNEQFF
j_gene: TRBJ1-3; d_gene: NA; abundance: NA; v_gene: TRBV2; CDR3nt: TGTGCCAGCAGTAAGCGGCTAAGTTCTGGAAACACCATATATTTT; CDR3aa: CASSKRLSSGNTIYF
j_gene: TRBJ2-7; d_gene: TRBD2; abundance: NA; v_gene: TRBV20-1; CDR3nt: TGCAGTGCTAGAGATTCGGGGGGGACAATCTCCTACGAGCAGTACTTC; CDR3aa: CSARDSGGTISYEQYF
j_gene: TRBJ1-2; d_gene: TRBD1; abundance: once; v_gene: TRBV7-9; CDR3nt: TGTGCCAGCAGCCAAGGACAGGGCAACTATGGCTACACCTTC; CDR3aa: CASSQGQGNYGYTF
j_gene: TRBJ1-3; d_gene: NA; abundance: NA; v_gene: TRBV13; CDR3nt: TGTGCCAGCAGCCCGCACAACTCTGGTAACACCATATATTTT; CDR3aa: CASSPHNSGNTIYF